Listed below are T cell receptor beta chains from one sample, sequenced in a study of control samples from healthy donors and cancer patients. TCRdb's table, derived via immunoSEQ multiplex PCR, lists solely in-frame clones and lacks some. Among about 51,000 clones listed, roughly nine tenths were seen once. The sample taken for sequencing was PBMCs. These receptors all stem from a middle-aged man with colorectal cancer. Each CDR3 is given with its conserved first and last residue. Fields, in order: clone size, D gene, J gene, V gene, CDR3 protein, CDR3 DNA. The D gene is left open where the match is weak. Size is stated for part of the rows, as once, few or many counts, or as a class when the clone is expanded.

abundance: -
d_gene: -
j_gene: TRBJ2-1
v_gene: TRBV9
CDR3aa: CASSPVRSYNEQFF
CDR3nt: TGTGCCAGCAGCCCCGTTAGATCCTACAATGAGCAGTTCTTC

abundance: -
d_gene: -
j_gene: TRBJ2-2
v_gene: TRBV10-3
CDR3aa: CAISVGANTGELFF
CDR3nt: TGTGCCATCAGTGTAGGAGCGAACACCGGGGAGCTGTTTTTT

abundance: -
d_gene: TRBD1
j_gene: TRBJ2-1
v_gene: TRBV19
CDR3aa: CASSTDRGPYNEQFF
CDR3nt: TGTGCCAGTAGTACCGACAGGGGGCCCTACAATGAGCAGTTCTTC

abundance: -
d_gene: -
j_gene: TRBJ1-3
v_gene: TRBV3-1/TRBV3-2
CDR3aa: CASSPRRTNHKSGNTIYF
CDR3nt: TGTGCCAGCAGCCCTAGGAGGACGAATCATAAATCTGGAAACACCATATATTTT

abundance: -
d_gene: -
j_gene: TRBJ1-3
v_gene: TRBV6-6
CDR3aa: CASSRFTGSGNTIYF
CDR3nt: TGTGCCAGCAGTCGTTTTACAGGGAGCGGAAACACCATATATTTT

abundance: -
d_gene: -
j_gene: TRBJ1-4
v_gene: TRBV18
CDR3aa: CASSQGSGEKLFF
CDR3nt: TGTGCCAGCTCCCAAGGTAGCGGAGAAAAACTGTTTTTT

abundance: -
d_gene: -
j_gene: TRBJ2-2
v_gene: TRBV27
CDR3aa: CASRTRGELFF
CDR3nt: TGTGCCAGCAGGACTCGGGGGGAGCTGTTTTTT

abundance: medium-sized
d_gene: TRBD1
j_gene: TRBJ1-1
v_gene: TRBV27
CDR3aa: CASRTWDRPEAFF
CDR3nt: TGTGCCAGCCGTACTTGGGACAGGCCTGAAGCTTTCTTT

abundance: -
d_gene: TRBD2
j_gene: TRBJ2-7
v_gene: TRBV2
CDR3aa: CASDGRGEGEQYF
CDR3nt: TGTGCCAGTGACGGGAGGGGTGAGGGGGAGCAGTACTTC

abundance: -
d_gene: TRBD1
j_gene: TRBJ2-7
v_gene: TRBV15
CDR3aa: CATSPGQGYEQHF
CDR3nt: TGTGCCACCAGCCCGGGACAGGGTTACGAGCAGCACTTC

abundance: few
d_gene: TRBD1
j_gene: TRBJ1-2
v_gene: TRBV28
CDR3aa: CASSVQGGNYGYTF
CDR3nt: TGTGCCAGCAGTGTCCAGGGGGGTAACTATGGCTACACCTTC

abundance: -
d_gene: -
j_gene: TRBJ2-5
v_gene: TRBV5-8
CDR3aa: CASSLSPAQETQYF
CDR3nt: TGTGCCAGCAGCTTGTCCCCAGCGCAAGAGACCCAGTACTTC

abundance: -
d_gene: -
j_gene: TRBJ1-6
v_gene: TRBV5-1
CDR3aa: CASSLEWASPLHF
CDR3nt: TGCGCCAGCAGCTTGGAATGGGCGTCACCCCTCCACTTT

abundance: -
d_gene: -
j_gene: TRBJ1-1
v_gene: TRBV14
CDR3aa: CASSQDPMNTEAFF
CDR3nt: TGTGCCAGCAGCCAAGATCCGATGAACACTGAAGCTTTCTTT

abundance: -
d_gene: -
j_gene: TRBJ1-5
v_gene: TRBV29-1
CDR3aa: CSVQAPRRGQPQHF
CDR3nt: TGCAGCGTTCAGGCACCCCGTAGAGGACAGCCCCAGCATTTT

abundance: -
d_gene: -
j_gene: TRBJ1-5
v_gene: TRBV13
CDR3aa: CASSLGGGRMGNQPQHF
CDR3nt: TGTGCCAGCAGCTTAGGCGGAGGCAGGATGGGCAATCAGCCCCAGCATTTT

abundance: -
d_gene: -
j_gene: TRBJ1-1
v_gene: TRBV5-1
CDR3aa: CASSLWQGNTEAFF
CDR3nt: TGCGCCAGCAGCTTGTGGCAGGGGAACACTGAAGCTTTCTTT

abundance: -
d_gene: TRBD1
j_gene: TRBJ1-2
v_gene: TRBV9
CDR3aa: CASSVGDRSNYGYTF
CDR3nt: TGTGCCAGCAGCGTGGGGGACAGGTCGAACTATGGCTACACCTTC

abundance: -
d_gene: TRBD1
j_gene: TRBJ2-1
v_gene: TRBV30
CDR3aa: CAWSARGNEQFF
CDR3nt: TGTGCCTGGAGTGCCAGGGGGAATGAGCAGTTCTTC

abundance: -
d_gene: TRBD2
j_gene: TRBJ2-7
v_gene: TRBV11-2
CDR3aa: CASSLVAGDYYEQYF
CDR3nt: TGTGCCAGCAGCTTAGTCGCGGGAGACTACTACGAGCAGTACTTC

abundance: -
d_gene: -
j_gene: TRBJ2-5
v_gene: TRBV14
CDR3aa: CASSQGAGETQYF
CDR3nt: TGTGCCAGCAGCCAAGGGGCAGGAGAGACCCAGTACTTC

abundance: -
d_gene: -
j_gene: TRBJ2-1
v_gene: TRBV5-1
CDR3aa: CASSLLGNEQFF
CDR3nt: TGCGCCAGCAGCTTGTTGGGAAATGAGCAGTTCTTC

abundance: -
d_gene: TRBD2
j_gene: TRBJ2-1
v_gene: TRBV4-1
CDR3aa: CASSQPTSGRIGEQFF
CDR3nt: TGCGCCAGCAGCCAACCCACTAGCGGGAGGATTGGTGAGCAGTTCTTC

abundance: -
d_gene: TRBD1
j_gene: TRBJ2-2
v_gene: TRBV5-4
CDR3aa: CASSTETGGLTGELFF
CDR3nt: TGTGCCAGCAGCACCGAGACAGGGGGCCTGACCGGGGAGCTGTTTTTT

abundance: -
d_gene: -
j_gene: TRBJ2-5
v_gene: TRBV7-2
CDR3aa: CASSSAGHQETQYF
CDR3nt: TGTGCCAGCAGCTCCGCTGGGCACCAAGAGACCCAGTACTTC

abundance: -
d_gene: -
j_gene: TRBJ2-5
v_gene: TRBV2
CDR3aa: CASSGWSSQETQYF
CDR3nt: TGTGCCAGCAGTGGATGGAGCTCTCAAGAGACCCAGTACTTC

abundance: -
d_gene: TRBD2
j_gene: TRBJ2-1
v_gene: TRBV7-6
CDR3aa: CASSFRSGSSYNEQFF
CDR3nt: TGTGCCAGTAGCTTCCGAAGCGGGAGCTCCTACAATGAGCAGTTCTTC

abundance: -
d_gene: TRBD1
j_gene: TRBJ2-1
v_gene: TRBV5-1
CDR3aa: CASSLVTGTGRNEQFF
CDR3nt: TGCGCCAGCAGCTTGGTAACCGGGACAGGGCGTAATGAGCAGTTCTTC

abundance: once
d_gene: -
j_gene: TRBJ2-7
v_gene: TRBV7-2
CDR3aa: CASSLARGNYEQYF
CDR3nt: TGTGCCAGCAGCTTAGCTCGGGGGAACTACGAGCAGTACTTC

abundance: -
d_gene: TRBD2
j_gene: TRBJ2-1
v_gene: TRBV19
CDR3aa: CASSFRGGHEQFF
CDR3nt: TGTGCCAGTAGTTTCCGGGGAGGGCATGAGCAGTTCTTC

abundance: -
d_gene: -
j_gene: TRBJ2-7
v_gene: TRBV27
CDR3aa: CASSLRTPYEQYF
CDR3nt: TGTGCCAGCAGTTTAAGGACGCCCTACGAGCAGTACTTC

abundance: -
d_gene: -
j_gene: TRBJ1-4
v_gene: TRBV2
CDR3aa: CASSEGTVEKLFF
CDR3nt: TGTGCCAGCAGTGAAGGGACAGTTGAAAAACTGTTTTTT

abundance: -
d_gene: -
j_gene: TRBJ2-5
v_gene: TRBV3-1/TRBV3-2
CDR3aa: CASSQNDQETQYF
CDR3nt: TGTGCCAGCAGCCAAAACGATCAAGAGACCCAGTACTTC

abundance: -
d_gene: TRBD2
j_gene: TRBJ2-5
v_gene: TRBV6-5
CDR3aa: CASSYRAGGWETQYF
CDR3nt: TGTGCCAGCAGTTACAGGGCGGGAGGTTGGGAGACCCAGTACTTC

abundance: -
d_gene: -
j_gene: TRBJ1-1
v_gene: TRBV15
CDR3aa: CATSRGDPGSTEAFF
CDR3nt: TGTGCCACCAGCAGAGGGGACCCAGGGTCCACTGAAGCTTTCTTT

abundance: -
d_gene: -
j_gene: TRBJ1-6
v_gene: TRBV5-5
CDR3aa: CASSQTRSPLHF
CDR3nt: TGTGCCAGCAGCCAGACACGTTCACCCCTCCACTTT

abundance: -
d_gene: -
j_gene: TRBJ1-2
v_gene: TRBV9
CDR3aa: CASSVPYGYTF
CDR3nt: TGTGCCAGCAGCGTACCCTATGGCTACACCTTC

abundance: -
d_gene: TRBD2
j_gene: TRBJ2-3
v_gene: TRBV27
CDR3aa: CASSPSGRWDTQYF
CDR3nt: TGTGCCAGCAGTCCTAGCGGGAGATGGGATACGCAGTATTTT

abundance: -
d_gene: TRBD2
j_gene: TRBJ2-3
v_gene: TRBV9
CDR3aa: CASSPPSSGGTDTQYF
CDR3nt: TGTGCCAGCAGCCCTCCGTCTAGCGGGGGAACAGATACGCAGTATTTT

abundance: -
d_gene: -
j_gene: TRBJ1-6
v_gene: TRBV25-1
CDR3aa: CASSEYPQGMGNSPLHF
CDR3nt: TGTGCCAGCAGTGAATATCCCCAGGGGATGGGTAATTCACCCCTCCACTTT

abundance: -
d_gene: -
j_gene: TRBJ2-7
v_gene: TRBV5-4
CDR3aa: CASSPGGTPTYEQYF
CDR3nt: TGTGCCAGCAGCCCCGGGGGCACCCCAACCTACGAGCAGTACTTC

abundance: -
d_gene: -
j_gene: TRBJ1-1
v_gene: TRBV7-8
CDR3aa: CASSYRVSMNTEAFF
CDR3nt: TGTGCCAGCAGTTACAGGGTCTCTATGAACACTGAAGCTTTCTTT

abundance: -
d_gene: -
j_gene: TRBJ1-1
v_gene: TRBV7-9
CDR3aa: CASSLVRGTEAFF
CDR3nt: TGTGCCAGCAGCTTAGTCAGGGGCACTGAAGCTTTCTTT

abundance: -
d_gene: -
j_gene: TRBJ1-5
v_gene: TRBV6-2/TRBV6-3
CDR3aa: CASSSTRSYSNQPQHF
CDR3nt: TGTGCCAGCAGTTCAACGAGGAGCTATAGCAATCAGCCCCAGCATTTT

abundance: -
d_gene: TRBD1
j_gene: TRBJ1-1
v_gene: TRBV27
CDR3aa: CASSRSPLQGDTEAFF
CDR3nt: TGTGCCAGCAGTCGAAGCCCCTTACAGGGGGACACTGAAGCTTTCTTT

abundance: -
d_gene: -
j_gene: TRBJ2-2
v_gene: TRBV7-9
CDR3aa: CASSLAGKAGELFF
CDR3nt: TGTGCCAGCAGCTTAGCCGGAAAGGCCGGGGAGCTGTTTTTT

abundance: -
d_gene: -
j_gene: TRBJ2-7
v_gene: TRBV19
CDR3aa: CASSRDSSLRGYEQYF
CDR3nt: TGTGCCAGTAGTCGGGACTCATCCCTTAGGGGCTACGAGCAGTACTTC

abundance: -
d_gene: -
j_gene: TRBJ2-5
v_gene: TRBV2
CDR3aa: CASRQPGRETQYF
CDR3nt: TGTGCCAGCAGACAACCGGGGAGGGAGACCCAGTACTTC

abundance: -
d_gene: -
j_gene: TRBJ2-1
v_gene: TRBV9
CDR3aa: CASSTLLGPLGEQFF
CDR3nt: TGTGCCAGCAGCACTCTACTAGGACCCCTAGGAGAGCAGTTCTTC

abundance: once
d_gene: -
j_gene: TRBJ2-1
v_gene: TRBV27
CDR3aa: CASSSPTRDEQFF
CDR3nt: TGTGCCAGCAGTTCCCCTACTAGAGATGAGCAGTTCTTC

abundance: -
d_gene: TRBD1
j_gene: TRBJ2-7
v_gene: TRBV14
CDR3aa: CASSPWTGRPLYEQYF
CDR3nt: TGTGCCAGCAGCCCCTGGACAGGACGGCCTTTGTACGAGCAGTACTTC

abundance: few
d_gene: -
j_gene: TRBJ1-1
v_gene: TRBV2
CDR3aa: CASMGQMNTEAFF
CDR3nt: TGTGCCAGCATGGGGCAGATGAACACTGAAGCTTTCTTT

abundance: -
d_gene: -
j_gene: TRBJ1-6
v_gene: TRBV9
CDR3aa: CASSVGVGSLQHF
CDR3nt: -

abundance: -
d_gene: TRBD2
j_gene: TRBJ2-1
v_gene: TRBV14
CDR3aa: CASSRGLADYNEQFF
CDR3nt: TGTGCCAGCAGTCGTGGACTAGCCGACTACAATGAGCAGTTCTTC

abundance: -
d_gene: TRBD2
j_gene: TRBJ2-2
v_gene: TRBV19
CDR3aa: CASMTPSGRPGELFF
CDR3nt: TGTGCCAGTATGACGCCTAGCGGGAGACCCGGGGAGCTGTTTTTT